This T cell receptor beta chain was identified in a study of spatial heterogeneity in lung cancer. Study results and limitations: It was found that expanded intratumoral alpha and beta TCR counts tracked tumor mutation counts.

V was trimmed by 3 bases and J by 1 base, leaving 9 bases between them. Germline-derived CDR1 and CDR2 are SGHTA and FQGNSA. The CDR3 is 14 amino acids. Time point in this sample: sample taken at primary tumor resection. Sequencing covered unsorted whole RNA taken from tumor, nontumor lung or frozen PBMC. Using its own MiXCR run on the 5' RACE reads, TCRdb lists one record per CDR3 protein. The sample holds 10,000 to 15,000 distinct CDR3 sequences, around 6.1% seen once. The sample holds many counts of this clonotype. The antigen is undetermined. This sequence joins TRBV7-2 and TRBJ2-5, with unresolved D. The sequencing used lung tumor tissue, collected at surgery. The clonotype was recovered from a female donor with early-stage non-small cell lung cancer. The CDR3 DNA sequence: TGTGCCAGCAGCTTCTGGTTTTCCCAAGAGACCCAGTACTTC. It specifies CASSFWFSQETQYF.